This T cell receptor beta chain was identified in a study of blood T cell repertoires in COVID-19. In the study overall: PBMCs, B-cell-depleted T cells, or T cells were the source of the cDNA or gDNA that made up the material.

The assay was immunoSEQ multiplex PCR, and TCRdb's table has in-frame clones only and misses some. The data hold approximately 100,000 clones, with 88% observed a single time. CDR1 is MNHEY and CDR2 is SMNVEV in the germline V gene (reference sequence). V was trimmed by 5 bases and J by 4 bases, leaving 17 bases between them. CDR3 length equals 15 residues. The specimen was peripheral blood. The source of this sequence is an older woman with acute or convalescent COVID-19. The chain recombines TRBV27 with TRBJ1-1, with D perhaps TRBD1 (5 bases). The CDR3 spells CASSLLGSGGTEAFF. The CDR3 nucleotides are TGTGCCAGCAGTCTCTTAGGCTCGGGGGGCACTGAAGCTTTCTTT.